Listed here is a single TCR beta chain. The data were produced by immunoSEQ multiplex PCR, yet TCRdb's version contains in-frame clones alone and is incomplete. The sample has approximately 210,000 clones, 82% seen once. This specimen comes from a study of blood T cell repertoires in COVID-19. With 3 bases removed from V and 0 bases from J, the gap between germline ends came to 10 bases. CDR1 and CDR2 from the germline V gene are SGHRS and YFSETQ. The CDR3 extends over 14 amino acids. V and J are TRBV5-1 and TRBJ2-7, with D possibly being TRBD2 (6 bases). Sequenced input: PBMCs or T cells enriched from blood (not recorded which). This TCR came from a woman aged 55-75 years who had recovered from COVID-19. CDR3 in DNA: TGCGCCAGCAGCTCTAGCGTTGCCTCCTACGAGCAGTACTTC. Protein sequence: CASSSSVASYEQYF.